Sequencing of this T cell receptor beta chain was carried out in a study of T-cell memory formation after mild COVID-19. V was shortened by 8 bases and J by 5 bases, with 21 bases between the two germline ends. The CDR3 length is 16 residues. To note about this clonotype: Its target is unknown.

Each CDR3 protein gets one entry after TCRdb re-called the 5' RACE reads with MiXCR. The sample has about 130,000 distinct CDR3 sequences; about 6% are singletons. Findings of the study overall: Pre-infection memory harbored some responding clones, suggesting cross-reactive memory joined. Contracting clones, day 15 to 85, had balanced CD4/CD8, and later expanders favored CD4+. Second-wave clones reaching peak frequency on day 37 lacked confirmed SARS-CoV-2 specificity.

The V gene is TRBV23-1, the J gene TRBJ2-2; perhaps TRBD1 as D (5 bases). TRBV23-1 is flagged as an ORF with uncertain function. The origin of this receptor is an adult woman who had mild COVID-19 (a few samples of this study predate the infection). Cell type and time point are not known. The sequencing sample was made of PBMCs or a T cell subset sorted from them (not recorded which). The CDR3 loop reads CASGTRLVGATGELFF. Here the CDR3 DNA reads TGCGCCAGCGGCACACGTTTAGTTGGGGCTACCGGGGAGCTGTTTTTT.